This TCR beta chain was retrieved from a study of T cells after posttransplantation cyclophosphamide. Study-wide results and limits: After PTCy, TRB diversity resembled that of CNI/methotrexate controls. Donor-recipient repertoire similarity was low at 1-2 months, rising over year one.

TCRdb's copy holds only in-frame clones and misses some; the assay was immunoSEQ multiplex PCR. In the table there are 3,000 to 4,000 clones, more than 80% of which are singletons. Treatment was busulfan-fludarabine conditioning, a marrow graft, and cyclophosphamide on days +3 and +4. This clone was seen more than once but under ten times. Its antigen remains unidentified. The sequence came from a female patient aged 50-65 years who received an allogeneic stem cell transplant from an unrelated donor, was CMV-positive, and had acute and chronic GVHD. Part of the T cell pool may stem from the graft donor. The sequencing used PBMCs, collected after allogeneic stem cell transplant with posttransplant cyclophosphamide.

The CDR3 region has the DNA TGTGCCAGCGGGGCAGCGGTACCGGGGGACAATGAGCAGTTCTTC. It translates to CASGAAVPGDNEQFF. This chain uses TRBV25-1 with TRBJ2-1, with D possibly being TRBD2 (6 bases). The CDR3 sequence is 15 residues long. Germline CDR1 reads MGHDK; CDR2 reads SYGVNS. Trimming left V 8 bases short and J 5 bases short, with 19 bases between.